One and the same sample provided the 22 T cell receptor beta chains below, sequenced in a study of CD8 T cells in ankylosing spondylitis. Findings of the study overall: Among TCR beta sequences, a motif of fewer than 10 highly homologous variants appeared characteristic of ankylosing spondylitis blood.

What these receptors recognize is not known. TCRdb itself ran the 5' RACE reads through MiXCR, one entry per CDR3 protein. In the table there are around 770,000 distinct CDR3 sequences, about 12% of which are singletons. Sequencing input: blood, either unsorted or a sorted T cell fraction (not recorded which). Receptor source: a male donor with ankylosing spondylitis.

Only a few counts were recorded for this clonotype. This rearrangement joins TRBV20-1 to TRBJ2-2, with D possibly matching TRBD2 (6 bases). This CDR3 is built from 14 residues. With 3 bases removed from V and 3 bases from J, the gap between germline ends came to 11 bases. Germline-derived CDR1 and CDR2 are DFQATT and SNEGSKA (reference sequence). The CDR3 DNA reads TGCAGTGCTAGGGGGGGACTCCACACCGGGGAGCTGTTTTTT. It yields the protein CSARGGLHTGELFF.

In its sample, this clonotype was seen a few times. The rearrangement joins TRBV20-1 to TRBJ1-2; D ambiguous. Germline V gives CDR1 DFQATT, CDR2 SNEGSKA (reference sequence). V lost 5 bases and J 5 bases, leaving 15 bases between the germline ends. This CDR3 comprises 13 residues. The CDR3 spells CSALGPLFYGYTF. Written as DNA, the CDR3 is TGCAGTGCTTTAGGGCCTCTTTTTTATGGCTACACCTTC.

This clonotype was seen ten or more times. The J gene is TRBJ2-2, the V gene TRBV18; D is unclear. V was shortened by 8 bases and J by 1 base, with 11 bases between the two germline ends. The CDR3 runs 14 residues. Per the germline V gene, CDR1 is KGHSH and CDR2 is LQKENI. The CDR3 region has the DNA TGTGCCAGCAGCCCCCGAATGAACACCGGGGAGCTGTTTTTT. Translation: CASSPRMNTGELFF.

Many counts were recorded for this clonotype. The chain is built from TRBV7-2 and TRBJ1-1, with a weak D call TRBD1 (6 bases). Germline V gene data show CDR1 as SGHTA and CDR2 as FQGNSA. This CDR3 contains 14 residues. Trimming left V 6 bases short and J 6 bases short, with 17 bases between. This chain's CDR3 is CASSYRGGIPEAFF. The CDR3 region has the DNA TGTGCCAGCAGTTATAGGGGGGGTATACCTGAAGCTTTCTTT.

The chain has TRBV6-1 and TRBJ2-5, with TRBD2 as a possible D gene (5 bases). This CDR3 has 17 amino acids. The germline V gene has CDR1 MNHNS and CDR2 SASEGT. Trimming pared 6 bases from V and 7 bases from J, leaving 27 bases between. CDR3 in amino acids: CASSRDPRTYSAVTQYF. In nucleotides, the CDR3 is TGTGCCAGCAGCCGTGATCCCAGAACTTACTCAGCGGTGACCCAGTACTTC.

This clonotype was observed a handful of times. The CDR3 loop is CSASRDRGRTQYF. The CDR3 DNA reads as TGCAGTGCCAGCCGGGACAGGGGTCGGACCCAGTACTTC. This chain joins TRBV20-1 and TRBJ2-5; TRBD1 agrees at 10 bases. The CDR3 contains 13 residues. With 6 bases clipped from V and 7 bases from J, the junction kept 8 bases outside the gene matches. Germline CDR1 is DFQATT and CDR2 is SNEGSKA (reference sequence).

This clonotype was seen a handful of times. J is TRBJ2-3 and V is TRBV24-1; D is undetermined. Trimming pared 4 bases from V and 2 bases from J, leaving 12 bases between. Germline V gene data show CDR1 as KGHDR and CDR2 as SFDVKD. The CDR3 totals 15 residues. The CDR3 sequence: CATSDARLYTDTQYF. The CDR3 DNA reads as TGTGCCACCAGTGACGCCCGGCTCTACACAGATACGCAGTATTTT.

A note on this clonotype: A much larger clone sits a single nucleotide away, making a read error possible. The chain has TRBV20-1 and TRBJ1-2, with TRBD1 matching 7 bases. The CDR3 covers 14 residues. Germline V gene lookup returns CDR1 DFQATT and CDR2 SNEGSKA (reference sequence). The CDR3 DNA sequence: TGCTGTGCTGTCAAACAGGGGACAAACTATGGCTACACCTTC. As protein: CCAVKQGTNYGYTF.

The chain employs TRBV21-1 and TRBJ2-1. TRBV21-1 is a documented pseudogene. The CDR3 sequence is 11 residues long. The CDR3 DNA is TGTGCCAGCAGCATAAAGCCTGAGCAGTTCTTC. Its protein product is CASSIKPEQFF.

This clonotype was seen more than once but under ten times. The chain couples TRBV5-1 to TRBJ1-1; D not resolved. V lost 5 bases to trimming and J lost 2 bases, with 13 bases between them. This CDR3 has 14 residues. CDR1 is SGHRS and CDR2 is YFSETQ in the germline V gene. In DNA, the CDR3 is TGCGCCAGCAGTAAAACGGGCAGCAACACTGAAGCTTTCTTT. Encoded protein: CASSKTGSNTEAFF. Supplemented by reference TRBV5-1 and TRBJ1-1, the full variable domain reads KAGVTQTPRYLIKTRGQQVTLSCSPISGHRSVSWYQQTPGQGLQFLFEYFSETQRNKGNFPGRFSGRQFSNSRSEMNVSTLELGDSALYLCASSKTGSNTEAFFGQGTRLTVV.

The sample holds a few counts of this clonotype. V gene TRBV20-1 combines with J gene TRBJ2-7; 8 nucleotides line up with TRBD1. Germline CDR1 and CDR2: DFQATT and SNEGSKA (reference sequence). The CDR3 has 15 residues. V shed 6 bases and J 4 bases; nucleotides not matched to a gene: 14. CDR3 amino acids: CSAPPQGASGYEQYF. The CDR3 DNA reads TGCAGTGCCCCTCCTCAGGGGGCCTCGGGTTACGAGCAGTACTTC.

Only a few counts were recorded for this clonotype. The chain couples TRBV5-1 to TRBJ2-7, with 8 bases identical to TRBD2. This CDR3 region has 14 residues. In germline, CDR1 is SGHRS, CDR2 YFSETQ. J was trimmed by 3 bases and V by 1 base; bases with no gene match: 3. CDR3 sequence: CASSLTSGLYEQYF. The CDR3 DNA sequence: TGCGCCAGCAGCTTGACTAGCGGACTCTACGAGCAGTACTTC.

This clonotype was observed many times. The rearrangement links TRBV29-1 to TRBJ2-3; 7 positions match TRBD1. The CDR3 totals 12 residues. Trimming at V came to 2 bases and at J to 5 bases, leaving 1 base not matched to a gene. CDR1 SQVTM and CDR2 ANQGSEA come from the germline V gene. As DNA, the CDR3 is TGCAGCGTTGAAACAGGGGAAGATACGCAGTATTTT. It translates to CSVETGEDTQYF.

The V call is TRBV6-5, the J call TRBJ1-2, with 9 bases that match TRBD1. This CDR3 is built from 16 residues. Germline V lookup: CDR1 MNHEY, CDR2 SVGAGI. The trim removed 4 bases at V and 3 bases at J, leaving 9 bases unmatched. CDR3: CASSWAPGQGHYGYTF. The CDR3, as DNA: TGTGCCAGCAGTTGGGCCCCGGGACAGGGCCACTATGGCTACACCTTC.

This clonotype occurred many times. The chain links TRBV4-1 to TRBJ2-1, with unresolved D. V lost 4 bases, J lost 5 bases, and 18 bases lay in between. Germline loops: CDR1 MGHRA, CDR2 YSYEKL. The CDR3 length is 16 residues. The CDR3 region is CASSRLGPRFHNEQFF. In nucleotides, the CDR3 is TGCGCCAGCAGCCGCCTCGGACCCCGTTTCCACAATGAGCAGTTCTTC.

The V call is TRBV7-9, the J call TRBJ1-2; maybe TRBD1 (6 bases). Germline loops: CDR1 SEHNR, CDR2 FQNEAQ (reference sequence). V was pared by 2 bases and J by 5 bases, with 15 bases between. The CDR3 runs to 15 residues. In DNA form, the CDR3 reads TGTGCCAGCAGCTTACTCAGGGGACCTCTTTATGGCTACACCTTC. Protein product: CASSLLRGPLYGYTF.

This clonotype was counted ten times or more. The chain employs TRBV12-3 or TRBV12-4 and TRBJ2-7, with 7 bases matching TRBD2. The junction had 11 bases not matched to a gene; V was cut back by 5 bases and J by 7 bases. This CDR3 comprises 14 residues. The chain's CDR3 is CASSPQGTGREQYF. CDR3 in DNA: TGTGCCAGCAGTCCCCAGGGAACCGGGAGGGAGCAGTACTTC.

This clonotype appeared a few times. This sequence joins TRBV5-1 and TRBJ2-5; the match to TRBD1 covers 11 bases. Germline V gene data show CDR1 as SGHRS and CDR2 as YFSETQ. The length of the CDR3 is 17 residues. The junction had 12 bases not matched to a gene; V was cut back by 3 bases and J by 5 bases. DNA of the CDR3: TGCGCCAGCAGCTGGAGTGCGGACAGGGGGCGAAGGGAGACCCAGTACTTC. Translating it yields CASSWSADRGRRETQYF.

This clonotype has a handful of counts. The chain carries TRBV6-1 and TRBJ2-1; 16 bases align to TRBD2. The CDR3 loop spans 17 amino acids. The V gene's germline CDR1 is MNHNS and CDR2 SASEGT. With V trimmed by 6 bases and J by 9 bases, 11 bases remained unmatched. Here the CDR3 reads CASRIRQGTSGGVEQFF. The DNA for the CDR3 is TGTGCCAGCAGGATACGACAGGGGACTAGCGGGGGGGTTGAGCAGTTCTTC.

The chain joins TRBV20-1 to TRBJ2-7, with 8 bases that match TRBD2. CDR1 and CDR2 from the germline V gene are DFQATT and SNEGSKA (reference sequence). The CDR3 contains 16 residues. J lost 3 bases, V lost 0 bases, and 10 bases had no gene match. CDR3 protein: CSARDPGSGDLYEQYF. DNA of the CDR3: TGCAGTGCTAGAGACCCGGGTAGCGGGGACCTCTACGAGCAGTACTTC.

This sequence joins TRBV4-2 and TRBJ2-2; TRBD2 might be the D (5 bases). CDR1 is LGHNA and CDR2 is YNFKEQ in the germline V gene. The CDR3 runs to 15 residues. With 1 base removed from V and 3 bases from J, the gap between germline ends came to 9 bases. CDR3 region: CASSQGRADTGELFF. In nucleotides, the CDR3 is TGTGCCAGCAGCCAAGGGCGGGCCGACACCGGGGAGCTGTTTTTT.

This clonotype was seen more than once but under ten times. The rearrangement joins TRBV4-3 to TRBJ2-3; 11 nucleotides align to TRBD2. Germline V gives CDR1 LGHNA, CDR2 YSLEER. CDR3 size: 19 residues. Unmatched junction bases numbered 9, after V lost 0 bases and J lost 1 base. CDR3 nucleotide sequence: TGCGCCAGCAGCCAAGAAGGGCTAGCGGGGGGTTATGGCACAGATACGCAGTATTTT. This gives the protein CASSQEGLAGGYGTDTQYF.